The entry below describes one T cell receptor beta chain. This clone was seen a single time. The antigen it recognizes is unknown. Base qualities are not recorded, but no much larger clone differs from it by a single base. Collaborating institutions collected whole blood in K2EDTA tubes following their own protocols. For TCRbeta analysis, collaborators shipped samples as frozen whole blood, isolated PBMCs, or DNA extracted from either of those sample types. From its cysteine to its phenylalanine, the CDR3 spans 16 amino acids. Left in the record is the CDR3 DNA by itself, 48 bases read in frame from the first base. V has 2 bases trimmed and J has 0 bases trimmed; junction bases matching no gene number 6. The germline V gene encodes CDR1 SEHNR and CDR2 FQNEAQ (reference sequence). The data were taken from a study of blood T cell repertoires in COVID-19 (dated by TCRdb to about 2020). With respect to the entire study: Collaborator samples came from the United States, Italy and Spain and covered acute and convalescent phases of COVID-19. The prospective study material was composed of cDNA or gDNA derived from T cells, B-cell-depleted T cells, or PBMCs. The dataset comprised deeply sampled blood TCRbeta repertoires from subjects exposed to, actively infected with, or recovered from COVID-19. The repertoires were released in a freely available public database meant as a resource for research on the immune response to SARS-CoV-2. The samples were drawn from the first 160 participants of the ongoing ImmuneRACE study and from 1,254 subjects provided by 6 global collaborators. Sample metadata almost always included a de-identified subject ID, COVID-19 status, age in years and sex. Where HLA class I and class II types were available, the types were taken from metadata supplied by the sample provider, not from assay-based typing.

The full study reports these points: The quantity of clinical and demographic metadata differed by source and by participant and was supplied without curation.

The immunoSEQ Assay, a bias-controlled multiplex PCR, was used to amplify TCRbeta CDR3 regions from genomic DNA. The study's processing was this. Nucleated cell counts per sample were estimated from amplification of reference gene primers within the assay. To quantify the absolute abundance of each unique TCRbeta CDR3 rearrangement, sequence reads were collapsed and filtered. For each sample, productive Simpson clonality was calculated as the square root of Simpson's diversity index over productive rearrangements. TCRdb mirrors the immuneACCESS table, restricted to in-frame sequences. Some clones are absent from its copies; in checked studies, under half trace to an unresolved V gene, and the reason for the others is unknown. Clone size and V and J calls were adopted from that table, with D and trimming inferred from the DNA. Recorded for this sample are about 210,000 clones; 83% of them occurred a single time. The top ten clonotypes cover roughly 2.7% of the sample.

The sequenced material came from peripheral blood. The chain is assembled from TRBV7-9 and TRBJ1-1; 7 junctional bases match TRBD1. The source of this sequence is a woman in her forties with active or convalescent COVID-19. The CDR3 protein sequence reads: CASSLRAGGMNTEAFF. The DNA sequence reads TGTGCCAGCAGCTTACGGGCAGGGGGTATGAACACTGAAGCTTTCTTT.